This TCR beta chain was identified in a study of T cells after yellow fever vaccination. TCRdb redid the calling of the 5' RACE reads with MiXCR, one entry per CDR3 protein. The top ten hold 24% of the sample, which has about 300,000 distinct CDR3 sequences, 3% to 4.5% seen once. The length of the CDR3 is 15 residues. V shed 6 bases, J shed 3 bases, and the junction held 8 bases outside the gene matches. CDR1 MNHEY and CDR2 SVGAGI come from the germline V gene. The V and J genes are TRBV6-5 and TRBJ2-7; 10 bases are a match to TRBD2. The starting material was PBMCs, obtained 5 days after the yellow fever booster vaccination. The receptor comes from a man between 18 and 35 years old who received the YFV17D yellow fever vaccine. CDR3 DNA: TGTGCCAGCAGACCCACTAGCGGGGCGGACTACGAGCAGTACGTC. This gives the protein CASRPTSGADYEQYV.